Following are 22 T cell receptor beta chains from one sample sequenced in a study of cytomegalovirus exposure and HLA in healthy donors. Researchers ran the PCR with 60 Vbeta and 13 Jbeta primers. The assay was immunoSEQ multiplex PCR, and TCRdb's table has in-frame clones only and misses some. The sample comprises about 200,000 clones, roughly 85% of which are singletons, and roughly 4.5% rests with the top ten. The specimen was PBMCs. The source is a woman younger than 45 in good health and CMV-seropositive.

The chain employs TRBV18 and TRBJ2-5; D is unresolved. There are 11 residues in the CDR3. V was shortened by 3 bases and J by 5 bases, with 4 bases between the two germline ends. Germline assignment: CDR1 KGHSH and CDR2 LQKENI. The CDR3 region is CASSPQETQYF. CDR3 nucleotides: TGTGCCAGCTCACCCCAGGAGACCCAGTACTTC.

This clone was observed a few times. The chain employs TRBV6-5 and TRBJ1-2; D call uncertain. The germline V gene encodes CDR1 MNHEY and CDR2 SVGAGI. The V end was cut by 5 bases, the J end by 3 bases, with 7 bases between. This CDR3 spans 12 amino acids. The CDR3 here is CASSGGDYGYTF. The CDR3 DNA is TGTGCCAGCAGTGGCGGTGACTATGGCTACACCTTC.

The CDR3 DNA reads TGTGCCAGCAGCCCTCGGGGGGGAAGCTCCTACGAGCAGTACTTC. As protein: CASSPRGGSSYEQYF. The V gene is TRBV5-6, the J gene TRBJ2-7, with 8 positions matching TRBD2. The CDR3 extends over 15 amino acids. From germline, CDR1 is SGHDT and CDR2 YYEEEE. J lost 0 bases, V lost 4 bases, and 6 bases had no gene match.

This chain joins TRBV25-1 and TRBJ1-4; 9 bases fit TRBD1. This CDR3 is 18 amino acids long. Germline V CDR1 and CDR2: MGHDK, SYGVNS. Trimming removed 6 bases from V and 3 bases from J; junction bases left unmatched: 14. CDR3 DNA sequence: TGTGCCAGCAGCGCTATTCCCGGGACAGGGTTCGCTAATGAAAAACTGTTTTTT. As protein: CASSAIPGTGFANEKLFF.

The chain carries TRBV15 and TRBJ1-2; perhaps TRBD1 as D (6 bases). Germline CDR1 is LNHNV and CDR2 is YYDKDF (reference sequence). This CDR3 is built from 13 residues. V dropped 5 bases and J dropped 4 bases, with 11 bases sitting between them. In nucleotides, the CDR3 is TGTGCCACCAGCGGGGAAGGGGGCTATGGCTACACCTTC. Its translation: CATSGEGGYGYTF. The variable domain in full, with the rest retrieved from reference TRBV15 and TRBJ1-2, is DAMVIQNPRYQVTQFGKPVTLSCSQTLNHNVMYWYQQKSSQAPKLLFHYYDKDFNNEADTPDNFQSRRPNTSFCFLDIRSPGLGDTAMYLCATSGEGGYGYTFGSGTRLTVV.

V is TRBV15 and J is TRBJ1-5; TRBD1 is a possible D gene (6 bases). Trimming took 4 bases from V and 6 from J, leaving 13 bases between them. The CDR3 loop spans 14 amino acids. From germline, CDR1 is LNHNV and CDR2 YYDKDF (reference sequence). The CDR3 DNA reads TGTGCCACCAGCACGGGGGGGCGACCTCAGCCCCAGCATTTT. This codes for CATSTGGRPQPQHF.

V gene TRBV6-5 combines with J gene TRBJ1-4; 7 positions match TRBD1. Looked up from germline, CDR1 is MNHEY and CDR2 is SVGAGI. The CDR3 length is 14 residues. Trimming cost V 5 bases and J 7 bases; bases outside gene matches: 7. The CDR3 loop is CASSAGQLGEKLFF. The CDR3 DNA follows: TGTGCCAGCAGTGCGGGACAGTTGGGTGAAAAACTGTTTTTT.

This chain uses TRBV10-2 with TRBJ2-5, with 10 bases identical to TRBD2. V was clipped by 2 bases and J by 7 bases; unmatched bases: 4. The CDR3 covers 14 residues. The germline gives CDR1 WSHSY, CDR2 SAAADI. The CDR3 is CASSEDSGGSTQYF. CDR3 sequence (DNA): TGCGCCAGCAGTGAGGATAGCGGGGGGTCGACCCAGTACTTC.

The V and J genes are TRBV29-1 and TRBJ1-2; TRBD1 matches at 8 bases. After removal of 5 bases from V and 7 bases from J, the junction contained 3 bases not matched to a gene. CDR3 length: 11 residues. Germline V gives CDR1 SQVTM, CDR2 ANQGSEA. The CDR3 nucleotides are TGCAGCGTTACAGGGGGACCTGGCTACACCTTC. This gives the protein CSVTGGPGYTF.

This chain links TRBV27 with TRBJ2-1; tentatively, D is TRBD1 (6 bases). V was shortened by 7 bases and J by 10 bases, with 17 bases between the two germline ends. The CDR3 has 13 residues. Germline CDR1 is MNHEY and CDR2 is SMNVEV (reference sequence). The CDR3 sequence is CASNFQGSWEQFF. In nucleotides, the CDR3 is TGTGCCAGCAACTTTCAGGGGAGTTGGGAGCAGTTCTTC.

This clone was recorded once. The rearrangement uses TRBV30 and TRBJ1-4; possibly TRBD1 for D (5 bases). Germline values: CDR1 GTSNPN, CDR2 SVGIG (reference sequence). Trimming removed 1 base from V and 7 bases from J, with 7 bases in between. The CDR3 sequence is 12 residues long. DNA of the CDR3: TGTGCCTGGAGTGGGGGGGGTGAAAAACTGTTTTTT. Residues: CAWSGGGEKLFF.

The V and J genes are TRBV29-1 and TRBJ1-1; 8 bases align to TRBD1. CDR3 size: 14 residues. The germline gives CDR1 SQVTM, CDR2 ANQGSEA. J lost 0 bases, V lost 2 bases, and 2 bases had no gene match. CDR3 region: CSVENRGMNTEAFF. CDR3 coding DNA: TGCAGCGTTGAAAACAGGGGGATGAACACTGAAGCTTTCTTT.

DNA for the CDR3: TGCGCCAGCAGCCGAGAAACAGGGGTACCCTACGAGCAGTACTTC. Its protein is CASSRETGVPYEQYF. The chain joins TRBV4-3 to TRBJ2-7, with TRBD1 matching over 7 bases. Germline lookup yields CDR1 LGHNA and CDR2 YSLEER. There are 15 residues in the CDR3. V lost 4 bases and J lost 2; bases outside the gene matches: 8.

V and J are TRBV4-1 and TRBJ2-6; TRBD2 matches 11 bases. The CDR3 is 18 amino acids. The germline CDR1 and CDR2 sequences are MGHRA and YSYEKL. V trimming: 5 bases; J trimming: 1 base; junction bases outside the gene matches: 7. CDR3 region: CASSDGLAGSSGANVLTF. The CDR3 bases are TGCGCCAGCAGCGACGGACTAGCGGGTTCTTCTGGGGCCAACGTCCTGACTTTC.

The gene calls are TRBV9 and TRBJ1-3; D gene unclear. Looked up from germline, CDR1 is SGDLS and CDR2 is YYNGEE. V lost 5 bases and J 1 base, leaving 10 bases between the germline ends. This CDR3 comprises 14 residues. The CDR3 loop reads CASSDGMSGNTIYF. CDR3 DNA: TGTGCCAGCAGTGACGGGATGTCTGGAAACACCATATATTTT.

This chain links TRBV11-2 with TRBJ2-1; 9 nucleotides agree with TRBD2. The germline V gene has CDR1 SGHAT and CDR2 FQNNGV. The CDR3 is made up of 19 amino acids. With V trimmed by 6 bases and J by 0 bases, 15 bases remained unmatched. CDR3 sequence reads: CASRTLRLADRSSYNEQFF. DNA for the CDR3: TGTGCCAGCAGGACACTGCGACTAGCGGACAGAAGCTCCTACAATGAGCAGTTCTTC.

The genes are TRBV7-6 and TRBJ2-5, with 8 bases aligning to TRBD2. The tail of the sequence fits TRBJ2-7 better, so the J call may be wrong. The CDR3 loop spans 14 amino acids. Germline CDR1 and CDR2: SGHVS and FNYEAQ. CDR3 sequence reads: CASSLTGGIYEQYF. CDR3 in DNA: TGTGCCAGCAGCTTGACGGGGGGGATCTACGAGCAGTACTTC.

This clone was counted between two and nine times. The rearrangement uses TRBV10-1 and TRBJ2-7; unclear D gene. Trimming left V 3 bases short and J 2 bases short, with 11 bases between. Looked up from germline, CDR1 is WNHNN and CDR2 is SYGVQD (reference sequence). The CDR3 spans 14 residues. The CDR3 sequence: CASSDYRGAYEQYF. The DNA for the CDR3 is TGCGCCAGCAGTGATTATCGCGGAGCCTACGAGCAGTACTTC.

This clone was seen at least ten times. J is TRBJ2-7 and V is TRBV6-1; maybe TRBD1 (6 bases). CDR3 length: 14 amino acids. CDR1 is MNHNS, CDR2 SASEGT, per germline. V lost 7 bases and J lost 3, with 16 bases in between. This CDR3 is CASTKLTGLYEQYF. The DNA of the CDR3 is TGTGCCAGCACAAAGTTGACAGGACTCTACGAGCAGTACTTC.

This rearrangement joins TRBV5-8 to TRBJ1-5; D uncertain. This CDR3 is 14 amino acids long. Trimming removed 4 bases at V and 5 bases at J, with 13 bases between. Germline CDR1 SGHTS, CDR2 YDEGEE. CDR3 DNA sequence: TGTGCCAGCAGCAGAATTCAGGCAGATCAGCCCCAGCATTTT. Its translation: CASSRIQADQPQHF.

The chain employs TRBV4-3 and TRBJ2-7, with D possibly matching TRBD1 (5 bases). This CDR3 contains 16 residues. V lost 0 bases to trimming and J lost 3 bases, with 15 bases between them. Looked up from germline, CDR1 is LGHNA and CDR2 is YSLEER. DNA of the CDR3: TGCGCCAGCAGCCAAGATCCAACAGGAGCATACTACGAGCAGTACTTC. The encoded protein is CASSQDPTGAYYEQYF.

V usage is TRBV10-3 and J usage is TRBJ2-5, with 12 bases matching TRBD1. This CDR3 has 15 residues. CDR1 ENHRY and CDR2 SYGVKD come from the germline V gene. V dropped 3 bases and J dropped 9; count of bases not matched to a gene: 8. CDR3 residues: CAISDGDRGPAAQYF. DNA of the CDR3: TGTGCCATCAGTGACGGGGACAGGGGGCCAGCGGCCCAGTACTTC.